Included here is one T cell receptor (beta chain) sequence, with context. These data belong to a study of identical twins. Germline V gene data show CDR1 as LNHDA and CDR2 as SQIVND (reference sequence). This CDR3 spans 15 amino acids. The trim removed 2 bases at V and 0 bases at J, leaving 4 bases unmatched. TCRdb reanalysed the 5' RACE reads using MiXCR and keeps one entry per CDR3 protein. Among about 300,000 distinct CDR3 sequences listed, approximately 13% were seen once. This sample was also put to use in a study of yellow fever vaccine responses in identical twins.

The sequence derives from a woman aged 18-29 years in good health. The sequencing sample was made of CD8+ T cells sorted from blood. The chain is built from TRBV19 and TRBJ2-7; 7 bases match TRBD1. The CDR3 sequence is CASSIWQGDSYEQYF. CDR3 coding DNA: TGTGCCAGTAGTATATGGCAGGGGGACTCCTACGAGCAGTACTTC.